The 5 T cell receptor beta chains given below trace back to one sample, sequenced in a study of T cells after yellow fever vaccination. A single record per CDR3 protein comes from TCRdb applying MiXCR to the 5' RACE reads. The sample includes 450,000 to 550,000 distinct CDR3 sequences, 20% to 25% of them seen just once. Specimen: PBMCs, collected roughly 20 days after the first yellow fever vaccination. The receptors originated from a man aged 18 to 30 who received the YFV17D yellow fever vaccine.

The chain employs TRBV9 and TRBJ1-2, with unresolved D. Germline CDR1 reads SGDLS; CDR2 reads YYNGEE. Trimming took 3 bases from V and 0 from J, leaving 15 bases between them. This CDR3 is built from 16 residues. CDR3 loop: CASSDGPKTSNYGYTF. The CDR3 region has the DNA TGTGCCAGCAGCGATGGACCGAAAACCTCTAACTATGGCTACACCTTC.

Ten or more counts support this clonotype. The rearrangement uses TRBV20-1 and TRBJ2-2; maybe TRBD1 (7 bases). The CDR3 has 12 amino acids. Germline values: CDR1 DFQATT, CDR2 SNEGSKA (reference sequence). V lost 7 bases, J lost 7 bases, and 13 bases lay in between. CDR3 DNA: TGCAGTGTCCAGGGGGAGGTCGGGGAGCTGTTTTTT. Translated: CSVQGEVGELFF.

This clonotype came up a few times. This rearrangement joins TRBV20-1 to TRBJ1-1; 11 positions match TRBD1. The J segment lost 0 bases and the V segment lost 1 base, leaving 7 bases of the junction unmatched. CDR3 length equals 17 residues. Germline V gene lookup returns CDR1 DFQATT and CDR2 SNEGSKA (reference sequence). The CDR3 coding sequence is TGCAGTGCTAGAGGCCTCGGACAGGGGGCTATGAACACTGAAGCTTTCTTT. It encodes CSARGLGQGAMNTEAFF.

Many counts were recorded for this clonotype. The chain links TRBV7-9 to TRBJ2-3; D uncertain. The CDR3 covers 13 residues. V gave up 0 bases and J gave up 8 bases, with 9 bases separating them. Germline assignment: CDR1 SEHNR and CDR2 FQNEAQ (reference sequence). CDR3 loop: CASSLASIGTQYF. In DNA form, the CDR3 reads TGTGCCAGCAGCTTAGCGTCGATAGGTACGCAGTATTTT.

V and J are TRBV7-9 and TRBJ2-7, with TRBD2 identical over 12 bases. With 5 bases clipped from V and 4 bases from J, the junction kept 12 bases outside the gene matches. This CDR3 spans 17 amino acids. CDR1 is SEHNR and CDR2 is FQNEAQ in the germline V gene (reference sequence). CDR3 nucleotides: TGTGCCAGCAGCGGGCTCCTAGCGGGGGGGCTAGGATACGAGCAGTACTTC. It is translated as CASSGLLAGGLGYEQYF.